This TCR beta chain stems from a study of a mutant IDH1 vaccine in newly diagnosed glioma. TCRdb's table, derived via immunoSEQ multiplex PCR, lists solely in-frame clones and lacks some. The sample includes about 94,000 clones, around 92% of them seen just once. CDR1 is MNHEY, CDR2 SVGAGI, per germline. The V and J ends lost 5 bases and 3 bases respectively, with 13 bases between them. This CDR3 comprises 14 residues. Time point: week 47, end of study. Each dose delivered 300 ug of mutant IDH1 20-mer peptide subcutaneously with imiquimod. As concerns this clone: The antigen remains unidentified.

Sequencing was performed on PBMCs, taken from a glioma patient whose treatment included an IDH1 peptide vaccine. V usage is TRBV6-5 and J usage is TRBJ2-5; D unclear. The TCR comes from a woman between 45 and 60 years old with glioma. The CDR3, as DNA: TGTGCCAGCAGTAAGTCCGGACCTAAAGAGACCCAGTACTTC. Translation: CASSKSGPKETQYF.